Listed below are T cell receptor beta chains from one sample, sequenced in a study of blood T cell repertoires in COVID-19. Assay used: immunoSEQ multiplex PCR; TCRdb lists only in-frame clones, some missing. The sample consists of a few hundred thousand clones, 70% to 90% of them appearing once. Sequences were obtained from peripheral blood. Receptors originate from a man aged 40-55 years with acute or convalescent COVID-19. CDR3s leave out the opening cysteine and the closing phenylalanine or tryptophan. D genes are given only for firm matches.

j_gene: TRBJ2-3; v_gene: TRBV5-1; d_gene: TRBD2; CDR3aa: ASSSLLAGDTDTQY
j_gene: TRBJ1-6; v_gene: TRBV4-3; d_gene: .; CDR3aa: ASSQENAGSYNSPLH
j_gene: TRBJ2-5; v_gene: TRBV7-3; d_gene: .; CDR3aa: ATSKGGQETQY
j_gene: TRBJ1-2; v_gene: TRBV2; d_gene: .; CDR3aa: ASRRRQLYGYT
j_gene: TRBJ1-5; v_gene: TRBV19; d_gene: .; CDR3aa: ASSPRQWGGYSNQPQH
j_gene: TRBJ1-1; v_gene: TRBV13; d_gene: .; CDR3aa: ASSSGNLMNTEAF
j_gene: TRBJ2-5; v_gene: TRBV7-9; d_gene: .; CDR3aa: ASSSLETQY
j_gene: TRBJ1-2; v_gene: TRBV3-1/TRBV3-2; d_gene: .; CDR3aa: ASSQDRDYGYT
j_gene: TRBJ2-7; v_gene: TRBV6-1; d_gene: TRBD2; CDR3aa: ASSEVKAGGDEQY
j_gene: TRBJ2-1; v_gene: TRBV7-8; d_gene: .; CDR3aa: ASSFPFSYNEQF
j_gene: TRBJ2-7; v_gene: TRBV6-2/TRBV6-3; d_gene: TRBD2; CDR3aa: ASSDSGATYEQY
j_gene: TRBJ2-1; v_gene: TRBV2; d_gene: .; CDR3aa: ASTGGNYNEQF
j_gene: TRBJ2-7; v_gene: TRBV15; d_gene: .; CDR3aa: ATSRDWGGLAEQY
j_gene: TRBJ1-1; v_gene: TRBV2; d_gene: .; CDR3aa: ASRGGGRISGTEAF
j_gene: TRBJ2-7; v_gene: TRBV19; d_gene: TRBD1; CDR3aa: ASSIDRDRDYEQY
j_gene: TRBJ2-5; v_gene: TRBV3-1/TRBV3-2; d_gene: .; CDR3aa: ASSQESGETQY
j_gene: TRBJ2-7; v_gene: TRBV28; d_gene: .; CDR3aa: ASSWGDYEQY
j_gene: TRBJ1-2; v_gene: TRBV5-1; d_gene: .; CDR3aa: ASSVDSHGYT